This T cell receptor (beta chain) was profiled in a study of blood T cell repertoires in COVID-19. Original processing notes: Reference gene primer amplification gave estimated nucleated cell counts. The assay was immunoSEQ multiplex PCR, and TCRdb's table has in-frame clones only and misses some. V, J and clone size are those of that table, while D and trimming were read from the DNA. The sample yields about 220,000 clones, 80% seen once. V was shortened by 3 bases and J by 1 base, with 9 bases between the two germline ends. CDR1 LNHDA and CDR2 SQIVND come from the germline V gene (reference sequence). The CDR3 totals 14 residues.

The material sequenced was peripheral blood. The clonotype originates from an older woman with acute or convalescent COVID-19. The genes are TRBV19 and TRBJ1-1; no clear D gene. CDR3 bases: TGTGCCAGTAGTATCGACATGAAGAACACTGAAGCTTTCTTT. Encoded protein: CASSIDMKNTEAFF. Full variable domain (remainder filled in from reference TRBV19 and TRBJ1-1): DGGITQSPKYLFRKEGQNVTLSCEQNLNHDAMYWYRQDPGQGLRLIYYSQIVNDFQKGDIAEGYSVSREKKESFPLTVTSAQKNPTAFYLCASSIDMKNTEAFFGQGTRLTVV.